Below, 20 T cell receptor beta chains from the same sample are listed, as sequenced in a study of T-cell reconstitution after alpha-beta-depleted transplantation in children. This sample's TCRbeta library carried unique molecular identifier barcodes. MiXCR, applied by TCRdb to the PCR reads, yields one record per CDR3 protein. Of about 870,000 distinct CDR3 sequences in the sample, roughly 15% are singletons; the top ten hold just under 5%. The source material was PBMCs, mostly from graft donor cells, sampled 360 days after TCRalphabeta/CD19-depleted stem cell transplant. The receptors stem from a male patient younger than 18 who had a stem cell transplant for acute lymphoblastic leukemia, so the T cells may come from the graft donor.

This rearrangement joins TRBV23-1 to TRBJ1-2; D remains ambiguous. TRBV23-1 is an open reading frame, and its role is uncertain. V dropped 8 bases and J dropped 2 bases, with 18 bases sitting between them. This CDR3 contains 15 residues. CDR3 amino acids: CASRDLGRGNYGYTF. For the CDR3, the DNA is TGCGCCAGCCGTGACCTCGGACGGGGAAACTATGGCTACACCTTC.

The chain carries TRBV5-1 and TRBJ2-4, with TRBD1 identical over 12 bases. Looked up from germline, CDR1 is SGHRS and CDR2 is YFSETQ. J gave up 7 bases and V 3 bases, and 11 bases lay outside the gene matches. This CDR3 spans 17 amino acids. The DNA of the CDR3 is TGCGCCAGCAGCTGGGGCGGGACAGGGGGCAGGAGGAACATTCAGTACTTC. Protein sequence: CASSWGGTGGRRNIQYF.

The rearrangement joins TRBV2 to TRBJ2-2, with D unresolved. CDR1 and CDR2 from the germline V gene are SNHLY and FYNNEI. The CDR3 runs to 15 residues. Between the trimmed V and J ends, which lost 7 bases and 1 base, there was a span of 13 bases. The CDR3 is CASKSTDVNTGELFF. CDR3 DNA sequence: TGTGCCAGCAAAAGCACGGACGTGAACACCGGGGAGCTGTTTTTT.

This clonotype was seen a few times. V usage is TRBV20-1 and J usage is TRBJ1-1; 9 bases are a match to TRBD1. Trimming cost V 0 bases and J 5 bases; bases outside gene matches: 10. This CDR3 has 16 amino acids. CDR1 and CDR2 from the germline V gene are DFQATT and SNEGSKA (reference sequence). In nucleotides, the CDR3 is TGCAGTGCTAGAGATTTCGGGACAGGGAGGAAGACTGAAGCTTTCTTT. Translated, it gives CSARDFGTGRKTEAFF.

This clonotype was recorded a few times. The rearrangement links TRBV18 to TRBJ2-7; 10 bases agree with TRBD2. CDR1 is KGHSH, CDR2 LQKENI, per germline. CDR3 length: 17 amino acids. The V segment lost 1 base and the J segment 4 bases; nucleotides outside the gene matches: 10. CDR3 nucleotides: TGTGCCAGCTCACCACAGAGGTCTAGCGGGGGCCCTTACGAGCAGTACTTC. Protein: CASSPQRSSGGPYEQYF.

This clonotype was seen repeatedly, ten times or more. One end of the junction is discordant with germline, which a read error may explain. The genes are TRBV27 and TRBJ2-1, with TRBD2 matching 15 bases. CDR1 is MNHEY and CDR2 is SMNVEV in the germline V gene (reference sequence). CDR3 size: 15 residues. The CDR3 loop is CASRPRGLAGGPVVF. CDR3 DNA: TGTGCCAGCAGACCGAGGGGACTAGCGGGAGGCCCCGTGGTCTTC.

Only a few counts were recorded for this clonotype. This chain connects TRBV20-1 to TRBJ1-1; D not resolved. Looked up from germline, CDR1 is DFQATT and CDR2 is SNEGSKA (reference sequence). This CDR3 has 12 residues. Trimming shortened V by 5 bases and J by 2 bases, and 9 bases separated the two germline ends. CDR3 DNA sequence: TGCAGTGCTTCTCGGATTAACACTGAAGCTTTCTTT. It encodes CSASRINTEAFF.

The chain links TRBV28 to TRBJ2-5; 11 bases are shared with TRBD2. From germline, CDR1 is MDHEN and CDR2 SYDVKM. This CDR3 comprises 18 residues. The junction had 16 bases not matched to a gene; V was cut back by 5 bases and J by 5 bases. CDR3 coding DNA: TGTGCCAGCAGTCCCACTCCCTTTACTAGCGGGAGTGGGGAGACCCAGTACTTC. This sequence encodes CASSPTPFTSGSGETQYF.

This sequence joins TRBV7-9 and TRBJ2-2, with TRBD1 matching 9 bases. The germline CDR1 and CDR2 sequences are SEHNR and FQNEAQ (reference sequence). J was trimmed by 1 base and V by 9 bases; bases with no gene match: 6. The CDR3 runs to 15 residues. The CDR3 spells CASTQGQGNTGELFF. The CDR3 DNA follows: TGTGCCAGTACCCAGGGACAGGGGAACACCGGGGAGCTGTTTTTT.

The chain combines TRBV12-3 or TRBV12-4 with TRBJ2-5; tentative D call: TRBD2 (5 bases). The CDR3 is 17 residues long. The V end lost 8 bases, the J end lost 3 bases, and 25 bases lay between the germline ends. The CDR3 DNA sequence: TGTGCCAGCTGCTTAAAGAGTACCGGGGAAACTAAAGAGACCCAGTACTTC. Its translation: CASCLKSTGETKETQYF.

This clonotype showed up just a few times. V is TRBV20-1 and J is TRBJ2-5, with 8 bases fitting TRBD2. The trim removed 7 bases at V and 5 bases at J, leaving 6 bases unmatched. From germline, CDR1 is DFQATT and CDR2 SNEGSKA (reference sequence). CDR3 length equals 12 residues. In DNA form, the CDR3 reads TGCAGTGTCGGGAGGGTTTACGAGACCCAGTACTTC. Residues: CSVGRVYETQYF.

The CDR3 nucleotides are TGTGCCAGCAGGGGGGACAGAGCCTACGAGCAGTACTTC. The encoded protein is CASRGDRAYEQYF. V and J are TRBV13 and TRBJ2-7; 7 nucleotides line up with TRBD1. This CDR3 spans 13 amino acids. With 6 bases clipped from V and 2 bases from J, the junction kept 4 bases outside the gene matches. Germline loops: CDR1 PRHDT, CDR2 FYEKMQ (reference sequence).

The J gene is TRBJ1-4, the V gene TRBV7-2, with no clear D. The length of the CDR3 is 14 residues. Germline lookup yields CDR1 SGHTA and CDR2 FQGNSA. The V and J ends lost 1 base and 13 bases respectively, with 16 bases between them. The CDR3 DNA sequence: TGTGCCAGCAGCTTAGACACAGCAATGAAAAGACTGTTTTTT. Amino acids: CASSLDTAMKRLFF.

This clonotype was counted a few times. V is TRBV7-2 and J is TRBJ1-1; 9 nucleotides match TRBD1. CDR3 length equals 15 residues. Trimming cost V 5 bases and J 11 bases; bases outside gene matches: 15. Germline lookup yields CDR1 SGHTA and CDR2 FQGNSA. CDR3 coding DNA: TGTGCCAGCAGCCTCCCCCGCGGGGGACAGGGAGGGGCTTTCTTT. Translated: CASSLPRGGQGGAFF.

CDR3 nucleotides: TGTGCCAGCAGTTCCTCAGCGTTAGAAGAAAACACCGGGGAGCTGTTTTTT. Protein product: CASSSSALEENTGELFF. The rearrangement links TRBV28 to TRBJ2-2; D remains ambiguous. This CDR3 comprises 17 residues. Germline loops: CDR1 MDHEN, CDR2 SYDVKM. The V end lost 4 bases, the J end lost 2 bases, and 17 bases lay between the germline ends.

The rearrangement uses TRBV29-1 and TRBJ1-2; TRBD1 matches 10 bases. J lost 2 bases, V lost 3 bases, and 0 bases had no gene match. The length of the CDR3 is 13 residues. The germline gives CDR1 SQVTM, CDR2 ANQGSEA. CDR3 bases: TGCAGCGTTGAGGGACAGGGGAACTATGGCTACACCTTC. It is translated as CSVEGQGNYGYTF.

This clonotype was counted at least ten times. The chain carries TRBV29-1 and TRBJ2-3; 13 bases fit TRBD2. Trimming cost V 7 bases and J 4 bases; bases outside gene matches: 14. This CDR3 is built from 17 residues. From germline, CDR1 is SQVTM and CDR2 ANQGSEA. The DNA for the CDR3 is TGCAGCGCCTCCGGGACTAGCGGGGCCGGGGGCGCAGATACGCAGTATTTT. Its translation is CSASGTSGAGGADTQYF.

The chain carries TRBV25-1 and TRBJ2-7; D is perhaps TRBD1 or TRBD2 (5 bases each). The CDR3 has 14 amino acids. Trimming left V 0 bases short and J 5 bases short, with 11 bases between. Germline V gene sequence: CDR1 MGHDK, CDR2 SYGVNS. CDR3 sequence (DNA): TGTGCCAGCAGTGAATACGAGGGGATCCACGAGCAGTACTTC. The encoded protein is CASSEYEGIHEQYF.

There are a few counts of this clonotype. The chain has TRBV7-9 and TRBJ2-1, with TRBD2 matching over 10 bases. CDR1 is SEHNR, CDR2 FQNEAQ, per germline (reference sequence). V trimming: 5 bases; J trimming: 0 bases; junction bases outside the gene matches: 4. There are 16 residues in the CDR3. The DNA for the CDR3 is TGTGCCAGCAGCACGACTAGCGGGCGCTCCTACAATGAGCAGTTCTTC. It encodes CASSTTSGRSYNEQFF.

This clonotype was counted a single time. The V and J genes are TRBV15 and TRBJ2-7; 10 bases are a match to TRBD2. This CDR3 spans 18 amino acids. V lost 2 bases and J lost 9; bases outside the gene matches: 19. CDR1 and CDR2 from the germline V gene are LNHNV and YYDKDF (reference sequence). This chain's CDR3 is CATSRPIGASGSSDGQYF. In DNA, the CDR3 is TGTGCCACCAGCAGACCAATCGGGGCTAGCGGGAGTTCTGACGGGCAGTACTTC.